This TCR beta chain was found in a study of cytotoxic CD8 clonotypes in ibrutinib-treated CLL. The wider study: Collecting the response samples happened after a median 12 months of treatment, with a range of 6 to 36.

General observations from the study: At the start, clonality exceeded age-matched healthy donors and followed circulating CD8+ T-cell counts. Clonality, elevated at ibrutinib response, dropped back toward baseline at progression.

This clone has just a few counts. The antigen is undetermined. Investigators sought sequencing depths of between 1 in 200,000 and 1 in 1 million T cells. Profiling relied on immunoSEQ multiplex PCR, and the TCRdb table lists in-frame clones only, not all of them. The sample records fewer than 100,000 clones, around 75% being singletons. The source of this sequence is a human donor with chronic lymphocytic leukemia. This sample comprised PBMCs, obtained after 12 months of ibrutinib treatment.

The CDR3: CASSQGFLSNQPQHF. As DNA, the CDR3 is TGTGCCAGCAGTCAGGGGTTCCTTAGCAATCAGCCCCAGCATTTT. The chain links TRBV6-1 to TRBJ1-5, with D tentatively TRBD1 (6 bases). V was trimmed by 5 bases and J by 0 bases, leaving 11 bases between them. The CDR3 length is 15 residues. CDR1 and CDR2 from the germline V gene are MNHNS and SASEGT.